This TCR beta chain appears in the sequencing data of a study of radiation and T cells in renal cell carcinoma. General study points: No pretreatment tumor biopsies were available for baseline clonotypes. From baseline, blood top tumor clonotypes peaked at 2 weeks post-radiation.

Time point of the sample: baseline pretreatment blood. Treatment here: 15 Gy SBRT to primary tumor, nephrectomy 4 weeks later. Blood was sampled at baseline, 2 weeks and 4 weeks after SBRT. The tumor was a clear cell renal cell carcinoma. Some clones are missing from TCRdb's copy, which holds only in-frame ones; the method was immunoSEQ multiplex PCR. The sample holds some 110,000 clones, roughly four fifths seen once. V dropped 6 bases and J dropped 5 bases, with 11 bases sitting between them. The CDR3 is made up of 14 amino acids. Per the germline V gene, CDR1 is MNHEY and CDR2 is SVGAGI. For this clone: Its matching antigen is unknown.

This sequence originates from a woman aged 55-69 years with renal cell carcinoma. The chain is built from TRBV6-5 and TRBJ1-6; D perhaps matches TRBD1 (5 bases). The material was blood, obtained from a patient whose treatment included radiotherapy and nephrectomy. The CDR3 loop reads CASRSRGDNSPLHF. DNA for the CDR3: TGTGCCAGCAGATCGCGGGGGGATAATTCACCCCTCCACTTT.